The rows below give T cell receptor beta chains drawn from one sample of a study of T cell repertoires in cytomegalovirus infection. No cognate antigen is known for these TCRs. TCRdb called the reads again in MiXCR, with one record for every CDR3 protein. The sample shows approximately 310,000 distinct CDR3 sequences, 20% to 25% of them seen only once. The specimen comprised cultured PBMCs, sampled from culture after CMV antigen stimulation. The receptors were sampled from a human donor in good health (CMV status not recorded). Some clones in this sample may be carry-over from other donors' samples. CDR3s leave out the opening cysteine and the closing phenylalanine or tryptophan.

V	CDR3
TRBV7-6	ASSSMDRGGNEQF
TRBV7-8	ASSVDTLYEQY
TRBV15	ATSRERRSSYNEQF
TRBV5-1	ASSRPGADTQH
TRBV12-5	ASGLVAGHTPTNEKLF
TRBV28	ASSLLAGAIDTQY
TRBV20-1	SASPSGRATEQF
TRBV11-2	ASSFRQYNEQF
TRBV12-3/TRBV12-4	ASARGGNTEAF
TRBV7-2	ASSSPTRGSDNEQF
TRBV28	ASSPLAGETYEQY
TRBV10-3	AISAERGNEQF
TRBV7-9	ASSREGRVGEQF
TRBV6-5	ASRRSRAPPGNTIY
TRBV19	ASSILGQYSNQPQH
TRBV7-8	ASSRPSVPEGSEQF
TRBV11-2	ASSSTVDSLRNQPQH
TRBV7-2	ASSLFGDPTEAF
TRBV27	ASSPSSGGWTEAF
TRBV7-2	ASSLRLAGRYEQY
TRBV19	ASYASGSNNEQF
TRBV19	ASTTGTGFNYGYT
TRBV27	ASKAQGAYEQY
TRBV20-1	SATDYQRQNEQF